This TCR beta chain comes out of a study of sequential checkpoint blockade in melanoma. Background on the study: Patients were randomized 1:1 to nivolumab-then-ipilimumab or ipilimumab-then-nivolumab first-line. Maintenance nivolumab came after either treatment sequence.

The V end was cut by 1 base, the J end by 6 bases, with 4 bases between. This CDR3 has 13 amino acids. The germline V gene encodes CDR1 SSHAT and CDR2 FNYEAQ (reference sequence). Treatment indicated: randomized to nivolumab then ipilimumab (arm A) or the reverse (arm B). No patient had prior DNA-damaging chemotherapy. Sorted cells were live CD3+CD8+, lacking CD19 and CD56, from PBMCs. TCRdb keeps only in-frame clones here, not all; method: immunoSEQ multiplex PCR. The table records around 39,000 clones, around four fifths of them present only once. Source: CD8+ T cells sorted from blood (inferred from file names), taken from a patient given nivolumab and ipilimumab in sequence. The receptor comes from a human donor with melanoma. The V gene is TRBV7-7, the J gene TRBJ1-6; D gene unclear. Here the CDR3 reads CASSLDSNSPLHF. The CDR3 DNA follows: TGTGCCAGCAGCTTAGATAGTAATTCACCCCTCCACTTT.